A single sample gave rise to the 8 T cell receptor beta chains below, sequenced in a study of T cells in Graves' hyperthyroidism and ophthalmopathy. Researchers took RNA transcripts and amplified the TCR beta CDR3 regions from them. First-round RT-PCR of the TCR CDR3 relied on the HTBI primer set. TCRdb called the multiplex PCR reads again in MiXCR, with one record for every CDR3 protein. Of about 510,000 distinct CDR3 sequences listed, around 43% were seen once; the top ten hold around 44%. Input material: peripheral blood or thyroid tissue (not recorded which). Receptor source: an adult woman with Graves' disease, either hyperthyroidism or ophthalmopathy (not recorded which).

With respect to this clonotype: A much larger clone is a single base away; this may be a read error. The chain uses TRBV9 and TRBJ2-7; TRBD2 matches 12 bases. Per germline, CDR1 SGDLS and CDR2 YYNGEE. There are 16 residues in the CDR3. V was pared by 0 bases and J by 2 bases, with 3 bases of the junction left unmatched. This CDR3 reads CASSVAGTSGPYEQYF. CDR3 in DNA: TGTGCCAGCAGCGTAGCTGGGACTAGCGGGCCCTACGAGCAGTACTTC.

This clonotype was found many times. The genes are TRBV11-2 and TRBJ1-4; a weak D match, TRBD1 (5 bases). Germline lookup yields CDR1 SGHAT and CDR2 FQNNGV. V lost 1 base and J 0 bases, leaving 6 bases between the germline ends. This CDR3 is built from 15 residues. This chain's CDR3 is CASSLGQPTNEKLFF. As DNA, the CDR3 is TGTGCCAGCAGCTTAGGACAGCCAACTAATGAAAAACTGTTTTTT.

The chain is built from TRBV7-2 and TRBJ1-2; 7 nucleotides match TRBD1. Unmatched junction bases numbered 14, after V lost 5 bases and J lost 8 bases. CDR3 size: 15 residues. Germline CDR1 is SGHTA and CDR2 is FQGNSA. DNA of the CDR3: TGTGCCAGCAGCCTGGCCCGACAGGGAGGTTCGGGCTACACCTTC. It encodes CASSLARQGGSGYTF.

The chain uses TRBV7-9 and TRBJ1-3, with D perhaps matching TRBD1 (5 bases). This CDR3 spans 13 amino acids. The V gene's germline CDR1 is SEHNR and CDR2 FQNEAQ (reference sequence). V gave up 11 bases and J gave up 3 bases, with 14 bases separating them. The CDR3 loop is CAAGLKGGNTIYF. The CDR3 coding sequence is TGTGCCGCAGGGTTGAAAGGTGGAAACACCATATATTTT.

Notes on this clonotype: One base away lies a much larger clone, so this may be a sequencing read error. J is TRBJ1-6 and V is TRBV15; no clear D. Per germline, CDR1 LNHNV and CDR2 YYDKDF (reference sequence). Trimming shortened V by 1 base and J by 11 bases, and 12 bases separated the two germline ends. CDR3 length equals 14 residues. The CDR3 DNA reads TGTGCCACCAGCAGAGGGGCGGAAAATCCACCCCTCCACTTT. It yields the protein CATSRGAENPPLHF.

J is TRBJ2-7 and V is TRBV5-1; 7 bases are a match to TRBD1. The germline CDR1 and CDR2 sequences are SGHRS and YFSETQ. V shed 0 bases and J 5 bases; nucleotides not matched to a gene: 5. The CDR3 length is 14 residues. In nucleotides, the CDR3 is TGCGCCAGCAGCTTGGACCAGACAGGGAACGAGCAGTACTTC. It is translated as CASSLDQTGNEQYF. Full variable domain (remainder filled in from reference TRBV5-1 and TRBJ2-7): KAGVTQTPRYLIKTRGQQVTLSCSPISGHRSVSWYQQTPGQGLQFLFEYFSETQRNKGNFPGRFSGRQFSNSRSEMNVSTLELGDSALYLCASSLDQTGNEQYFGPGTRLTVT.

This clonotype has more than one count but fewer than ten. CDR3 protein: CSLRQNHNEQFF. The CDR3, as DNA: TGCAGCCTGAGACAGAACCACAATGAGCAGTTCTTC. The rearrangement uses TRBV29-1 and TRBJ2-7, with a weak D call TRBD1 (5 bases). Gene TRBJ2-1 matches the end of the DNA better, so the J call may be wrong. In germline, CDR1 is SQVTM, CDR2 ANQGSEA. The CDR3 length is 12 residues.

This clonotype was counted only a few times. The CDR3 coding sequence is TGTGCCAGCAGCCGACCGGGACAGGGATTTGGACAGCCCCAGCATTTT. Translating gives CASSRPGQGFGQPQHF. V usage is TRBV7-9 and J usage is TRBJ1-5; 9 bases line up with TRBD1. Germline assignment: CDR1 SEHNR and CDR2 FQNEAQ (reference sequence). The CDR3 consists of 16 residues. Losses at the gene ends were 5 bases for V and 7 bases for J; bases not matched to a gene: 12.